These 31 T cell receptor beta chains were all obtained from the same sample, sequenced in a study of technical replicates of blood from four donors. The repertoire was sequenced with immunoSEQ multiplex PCR; TCRdb's copy has only in-frame clones and lacks some. This sample carries about 63,000 clones, around 87% of them seen once, and the ten largest clones take less than 6.5%. The sequenced sample was PBMCs. Source of these receptors: a human donor in good health. Some clones in this sample may be carry-over from other donors' samples.

The chain employs TRBV30 and TRBJ1-2; no clear D gene. This CDR3 region has 11 residues. V shed 3 bases and J shed 7 bases, with 9 bases lying between them. Germline V gene lookup returns CDR1 GTSNPN and CDR2 SVGIG (reference sequence). The CDR3, as DNA: TGTGCCTGGAGCGTGCGAGGTGGCTACACCTTC. Its protein is CAWSVRGGYTF.

The V call is TRBV5-1, the J call TRBJ1-1, with TRBD1 matching over 10 bases. Losses at the gene ends were 4 bases for V and 1 base for J; bases not matched to a gene: 7. In germline, CDR1 is SGHRS, CDR2 YFSETQ. The CDR3 has 16 residues. Written as DNA, the CDR3 is TGCGCCAGCAGCCCTGGGACAGGGGTCACGAACACTGAAGCTTTCTTT. This gives the protein CASSPGTGVTNTEAFF.

V and J are TRBV7-9 and TRBJ2-1, with 9 bases matching TRBD2. V trimming: 2 bases; J trimming: 9 bases; junction bases outside the gene matches: 5. Germline V gene data show CDR1 as SEHNR and CDR2 as FQNEAQ (reference sequence). The CDR3 has 14 amino acids. CDR3 in amino acids: CASSLSAGGFEQFF. CDR3 nucleotide sequence: TGTGCCAGCAGCTTAAGCGCGGGAGGGTTTGAGCAGTTCTTC.

The chain employs TRBV2 and TRBJ2-7; 9 bases align to TRBD2. The CDR3 is made up of 14 amino acids. The V segment lost 6 bases and the J segment 0 bases; nucleotides outside the gene matches: 3. CDR1 and CDR2 (germline): SNHLY, FYNNEI. Written as DNA, the CDR3 is TGTGCCAGCAGGACTAGCGGTAGCTCCTACGAGCAGTACTTC. Translation: CASRTSGSSYEQYF.

The CDR3 is CASSPETYEQYF. DNA of the CDR3: TGTGCCAGCTCACCCGAGACCTACGAGCAGTACTTC. V gene TRBV18 combines with J gene TRBJ2-7; D not certain. Trimming took off 3 bases at V and 2 bases at J, with 5 bases between the two ends. Germline V lookup: CDR1 KGHSH, CDR2 LQKENI. The CDR3 has 12 amino acids.

The chain has TRBV7-3 and TRBJ2-3; 10 bases match TRBD2. V dropped 5 bases and J dropped 3; count of bases not matched to a gene: 5. Looked up from germline, CDR1 is SGHTA and CDR2 is FQGTGA. The CDR3 consists of 15 residues. In nucleotides, the CDR3 is TGTGCCAGCAGCCTGACTAGCGGGTTTACAGATACGCAGTATTTT. It is translated as CASSLTSGFTDTQYF.

This chain links TRBV11-2 with TRBJ2-5, with D possibly being TRBD2 (5 bases). With 3 bases removed from V and 0 bases from J, the gap between germline ends came to 14 bases. The germline V gene has CDR1 SGHAT and CDR2 FQNNGV. This CDR3 has 16 amino acids. This CDR3 reads CASSFLPGYYQETQYF. The CDR3 DNA reads as TGTGCCAGCAGCTTCCTTCCGGGGTATTACCAAGAGACCCAGTACTTC.

The rearrangement uses TRBV6-5 and TRBJ1-3; 7 bases agree with TRBD1. This CDR3 spans 16 amino acids. Trimming took 0 bases from V and 4 from J; bases not matched to a gene: 6. The germline gives CDR1 MNHEY, CDR2 SVGAGI. The CDR3 loop reads CASSYSGTAYGNTIYF. The CDR3 nucleotides read TGTGCCAGCAGTTACTCAGGGACAGCATACGGAAACACCATATATTTT.

This chain joins TRBV11-3 and TRBJ1-1; TRBD1 aligns across 7 bases. V lost 3 bases to trimming and J lost 12 bases; unmatched junction nucleotides: 10. This CDR3 is built from 13 residues. CDR1 SGHNT and CDR2 YENEEA come from the germline V gene. CDR3 region: CASSFTDRSDTFF. The CDR3 region has the DNA TGTGCCAGCAGCTTTACGGACAGGTCGGATACTTTCTTT.

The rearrangement joins TRBV7-8 to TRBJ2-3; TRBD1 aligns across 9 bases. The ends lost 4 bases at V and 5 bases at J; junction bases unmatched: 7. From germline, CDR1 is SGHVS and CDR2 FQNEAQ. CDR3 length equals 15 residues. The chain's CDR3 is CASSSSDRGRDTQYF. CDR3 in DNA: TGTGCCAGCAGCTCCTCAGACAGGGGGAGAGATACGCAGTATTTT. The whole variable domain, remainder taken from reference TRBV7-8 and TRBJ2-3, is GAGVSQSPRYKVAKRGQDVALRCDPISGHVSLFWYQQALGQGPEFLTYFQNEAQLDKSGLPSDRFFAERPEGSVSTLKIQRTQQEDSAVYLCASSSSDRGRDTQYFGPGTRLTVL.

This chain joins TRBV4-1 and TRBJ2-7; D might be TRBD1 (5 bases). The CDR3 is 14 amino acids. V lost 3 bases and J lost 7, with 16 bases in between. Germline CDR1 is MGHRA and CDR2 is YSYEKL. The CDR3 bases are TGCGCCAGCAGCCAGAAGACAGCGACGGTTGAGCAGTACTTC. Residues: CASSQKTATVEQYF.

As DNA, the CDR3 is TGTGCCATCCGTTACACCGGGGAGCTGTTTTTT. Residues: CAIRYTGELFF. The chain joins TRBV10-3 to TRBJ2-2, with D uncertain. CDR3 size: 11 residues. Germline V gene sequence: CDR1 ENHRY, CDR2 SYGVKD. V dropped 8 bases and J dropped 3 bases, with 4 bases sitting between them.

J is TRBJ2-1 and V is TRBV7-3, with TRBD2 matching over 13 bases. The CDR3 has 15 amino acids. V shed 3 bases, J shed 7 bases, and the junction held 3 bases outside the gene matches. Germline CDR1 is SGHTA and CDR2 is FQGTGA. For the CDR3, the DNA is TGTGCCAGCAGCTTGACTAGCGGGAGGTGGAATGAGCAGTTCTTC. Encoded protein: CASSLTSGRWNEQFF.

This chain uses TRBV7-8 with TRBJ2-7, with 9 positions matching TRBD2. Per germline, CDR1 SGHVS and CDR2 FQNEAQ. V was pared by 1 base and J by 3 bases, with 4 bases of the junction left unmatched. This CDR3 has 15 residues. This chain's CDR3 is CASSLVSGSFYEQYF. The CDR3 DNA reads as TGTGCCAGCAGCTTAGTTAGCGGGAGTTTCTACGAGCAGTACTTC.

In DNA form, the CDR3 reads TGCGCCAGCAGTTCCCGAGGGAGGGAAGCCTCACCCCTCCACTTT. Its protein is CASSSRGREASPLHF. The V and J genes are TRBV10-2 and TRBJ1-6, with no clear D. Germline values: CDR1 WSHSY, CDR2 SAAADI. The ends were cut back, 5 bases at V and 10 bases at J, with 18 bases in the middle. The CDR3 has 15 residues.

This clone has more than one count but fewer than ten. The V and J genes are TRBV5-1 and TRBJ1-5; possible D gene TRBD1, 5 bases. Germline lookup yields CDR1 SGHRS and CDR2 YFSETQ. This CDR3 has 14 residues. Between the trimmed V and J ends, which lost 5 bases and 5 bases, there was a span of 14 bases. The CDR3 coding sequence is TGCGCCAGCAGTGAGGAGGGGCTCGATCAGCCCCAGCATTTT. This sequence encodes CASSEEGLDQPQHF.

The V and J genes are TRBV25-1 and TRBJ1-1, with D possibly being TRBD1 (5 bases). Trimming removed 4 bases from V and 2 bases from J, with 11 bases in between. In germline, CDR1 is MGHDK, CDR2 SYGVNS. The CDR3 loop spans 14 amino acids. The CDR3 reads CASSVTASNTEAFF. In DNA form, the CDR3 reads TGTGCCAGCAGTGTGACAGCATCCAACACTGAAGCTTTCTTT.

The rearrangement links TRBV6-6 to TRBJ2-2; D is undetermined. This CDR3 region has 13 residues. V was cut by 6 bases and J by 4 bases, with 9 bases left in between. CDR1 MNHNY and CDR2 SVGAGI come from the germline V gene (reference sequence). In DNA form, the CDR3 reads TGTGCCAGCAGGCCAGACATCACCGGGGAGCTGTTTTTT. Amino acid sequence: CASRPDITGELFF.

The count of this clone is one. The J gene is TRBJ2-7, the V gene TRBV29-1, with D possibly being TRBD2 (5 bases). Germline V gene lookup returns CDR1 SQVTM and CDR2 ANQGSEA. The CDR3 consists of 14 residues. V lost 2 bases and J 7 bases, leaving 18 bases between the germline ends. The CDR3 DNA reads as TGCAGCGTTGAATCGACGGACCCATGGAGGGAGCAGTACTTC. It yields the protein CSVESTDPWREQYF.

In regard to this clone: Other nucleotide sequences in the sample specify the same CDR3. V and J are TRBV11-2 and TRBJ1-4; tentatively, D is TRBD1 (6 bases). CDR1 and CDR2 (germline): SGHAT, FQNNGV. This CDR3 region has 14 residues. Between the trimmed V and J ends, which lost 5 bases and 4 bases, there was a span of 11 bases. This chain's CDR3 is CASSRDRLNEKLFF. DNA of the CDR3: TGTGCCAGCAGCCGAGACAGGCTTAATGAAAAACTGTTTTTT.

The V call is TRBV6-1, the J call TRBJ1-2; D not resolved. There are 11 residues in the CDR3. Germline V CDR1 and CDR2: MNHNS, SASEGT. V lost 1 base and J 14 bases, leaving 11 bases between the germline ends. This CDR3 reads CASSEGNRPTF. The CDR3 DNA is TGTGCCAGCAGTGAAGGAAACAGACCGACCTTC.

V usage is TRBV11-3 and J usage is TRBJ2-2, with D maybe TRBD1 (5 bases). The CDR3 covers 12 residues. The germline V and J ends were trimmed by 5 bases and 7 bases, with 8 bases remaining between them. Germline loops: CDR1 SGHNT, CDR2 YENEEA. The CDR3 is CASSRTSGELFF. In DNA, the CDR3 is TGTGCCAGCAGCCGGACAAGCGGGGAGCTGTTTTTT.

This clone was observed a single time. The chain is built from TRBV2 and TRBJ2-5, with D possibly being TRBD2 (5 bases). Germline CDR1 SNHLY, CDR2 FYNNEI. The V end was cut by 9 bases, the J end by 5 bases, with 16 bases between. The CDR3 is 13 amino acids. The CDR3 loop reads CASFEGGGETQYF. The CDR3 DNA reads as TGTGCCAGTTTTGAGGGCGGCGGGGAGACCCAGTACTTC.

V and J are TRBV5-1 and TRBJ1-2; D is undetermined. The CDR3 has 14 amino acids. In germline, CDR1 is SGHRS, CDR2 YFSETQ. The V and J ends lost 0 bases and 2 bases respectively, with 8 bases between them. CDR3 loop: CASSLDGGNYGYTF. As DNA, the CDR3 is TGCGCCAGCAGCTTGGACGGCGGGAACTATGGCTACACCTTC. Together with reference TRBV5-1 and TRBJ1-2, the CDR3 gives the full variable domain: KAGVTQTPRYLIKTRGQQVTLSCSPISGHRSVSWYQQTPGQGLQFLFEYFSETQRNKGNFPGRFSGRQFSNSRSEMNVSTLELGDSALYLCASSLDGGNYGYTFGSGTRLTVV.

In regard to this clone: Since a much larger clone is just one base distant, this may be a read error. The V call is TRBV11-2, the J call TRBJ2-7; D remains ambiguous. The V gene lost 5 bases and the J gene lost 3 bases, with 5 bases spanning the gap. Germline CDR1 and CDR2: SGHAT and FQNNGV. The CDR3 has 11 residues. CDR3: CASSPSYEQYF. The CDR3 coding sequence is TGTGCCAGCAGCCCCAGCTACGAGCAGTACTTC. Full variable domain (outside the CDR3, taken from reference TRBV11-2 and TRBJ2-7): EAGVAQSPRYKIIEKRQSVAFWCNPISGHATLYWYQQILGQGPKLLIQFQNNGVVDDSQLPKDRFSAERLKGVDSTLKIQPAKLEDSAVYLCASSPSYEQYFGPGTRLTVT.

J is TRBJ1-2 and V is TRBV11-1; the D gene is possibly TRBD1 (5 bases). V lost 5 bases to trimming and J lost 3 bases, with 13 bases between them. The CDR3 is 14 amino acids. The germline CDR1 and CDR2 sequences are SGHAT and FQDESV (reference sequence). The CDR3 sequence: CASSQGAGDYGYTF. In DNA, the CDR3 is TGTGCCAGCAGCCAAGGGGCGGGGGACTATGGCTACACCTTC.

Comment on this clone: Its ends do not fully match the called genes, so a read error is possible. Other DNA variants within this sample encode the same CDR3. This chain links TRBV7-2 with TRBJ1-2; 10 positions match TRBD1. The CDR3 totals 14 residues. Germline V gene lookup returns CDR1 SGHTA and CDR2 FQGNSA. The CDR3 DNA reads as TGTGCCAGCAGCAGAGACAGGGGGCACTACGGCTACACCTTC. This sequence encodes CASSRDRGHYGYTF.

J is TRBJ2-1 and V is TRBV19, with a weak D call TRBD2 (6 bases). This CDR3 is built from 15 residues. CDR1 is LNHDA, CDR2 SQIVND, per germline (reference sequence). Trimming removed 4 bases at V and 2 bases at J, with 12 bases between. CDR3 in amino acids: CASSRNSGPYNEQFF. The CDR3 DNA sequence: TGTGCCAGTAGTAGGAATAGCGGTCCCTACAATGAGCAGTTCTTC.

The CDR3 coding sequence is TGTGCCAGCAGTGCGTCGGGGGGGGGCGACGAGCAGTACTTC. It encodes CASSASGGGDEQYF. The chain joins TRBV6-4 to TRBJ2-7, with TRBD2 matching 8 bases. Germline-derived CDR1 and CDR2 are MRHNA and SNTAGT. The CDR3 runs 14 residues. The trim removed 4 bases at V and 5 bases at J, leaving 7 bases unmatched.

The chain recombines TRBV5-8 with TRBJ1-2; 7 positions agree with TRBD1. The CDR3 has 17 amino acids. The germline V gene has CDR1 SGHTS and CDR2 YDEGEE. J was trimmed by 4 bases and V by 0 bases; bases with no gene match: 12. The CDR3 loop reads CASSLAPTGPLSYGYTF. The CDR3 nucleotides are TGTGCCAGCAGCTTGGCCCCGACAGGGCCTCTTAGCTATGGCTACACCTTC. The full variable domain, in which reference TRBV5-8 and TRBJ1-2 provide the parts outside the CDR3, is EAGVTQSPTHLIKTRGQQATLRCSPISGHTSVYWYQQALGLGLQFLLWYDEGEERNRGNFPPRFSGRQFPNYSSELNVNALELEDSALYLCASSLAPTGPLSYGYTFGSGTRLTVV.

This chain joins TRBV6-5 and TRBJ1-2; maybe TRBD1 (5 bases). The CDR3 is 12 residues long. Germline CDR1 MNHEY, CDR2 SVGAGI. Trimming shortened V by 6 bases and J by 8 bases, and 13 bases separated the two germline ends. The CDR3 bases are TGTGCCAGCAGGAGAACAGGCGGCGGCTACACCTTC. Translation gives CASRRTGGGYTF.